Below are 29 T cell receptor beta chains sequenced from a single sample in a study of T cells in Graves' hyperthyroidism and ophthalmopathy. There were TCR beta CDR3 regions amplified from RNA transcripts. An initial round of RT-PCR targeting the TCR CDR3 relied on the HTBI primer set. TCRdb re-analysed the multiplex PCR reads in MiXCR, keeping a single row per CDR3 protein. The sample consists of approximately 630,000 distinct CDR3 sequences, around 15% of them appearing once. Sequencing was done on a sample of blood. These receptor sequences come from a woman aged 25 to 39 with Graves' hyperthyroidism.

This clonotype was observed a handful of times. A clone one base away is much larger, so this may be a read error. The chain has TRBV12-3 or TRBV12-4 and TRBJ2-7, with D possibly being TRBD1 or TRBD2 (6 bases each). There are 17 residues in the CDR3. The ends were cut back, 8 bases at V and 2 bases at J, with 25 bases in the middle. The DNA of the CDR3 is TGTGCCAGCTCCACACCAACAGGGACTCGCGCCCCCTACGAGCAGTACTTC. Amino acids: CASSTPTGTRAPYEQYF.

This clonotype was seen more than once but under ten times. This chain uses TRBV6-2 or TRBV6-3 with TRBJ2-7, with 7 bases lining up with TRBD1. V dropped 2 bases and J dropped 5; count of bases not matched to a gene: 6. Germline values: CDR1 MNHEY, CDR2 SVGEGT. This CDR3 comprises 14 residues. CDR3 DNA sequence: TGTGCCAGCAGTTACCAAGACAGGGTCCACGAGCAGTACTTC. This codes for CASSYQDRVHEQYF.

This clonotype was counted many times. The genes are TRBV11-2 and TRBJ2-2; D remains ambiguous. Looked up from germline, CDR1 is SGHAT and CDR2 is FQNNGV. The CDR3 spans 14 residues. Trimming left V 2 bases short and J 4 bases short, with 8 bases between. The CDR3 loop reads CASSLLSVTGELFF. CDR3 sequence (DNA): TGTGCCAGCAGCTTACTAAGTGTCACCGGGGAGCTGTTTTTT.

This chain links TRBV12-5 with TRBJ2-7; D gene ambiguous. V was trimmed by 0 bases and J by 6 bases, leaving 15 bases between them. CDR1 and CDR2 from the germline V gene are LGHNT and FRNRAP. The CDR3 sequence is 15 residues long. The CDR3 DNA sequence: TGTGCTAGTGGTTTGGTTCATTTTTTAGGGTGCGAGCAGTACTTC. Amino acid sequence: CASGLVHFLGCEQYF.

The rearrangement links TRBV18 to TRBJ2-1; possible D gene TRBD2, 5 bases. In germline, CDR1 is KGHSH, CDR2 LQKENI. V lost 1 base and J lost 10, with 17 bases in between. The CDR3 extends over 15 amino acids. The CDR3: CASSPLRGPGSEQFF. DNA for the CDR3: TGTGCCAGCTCACCACTTCGAGGGCCGGGGTCCGAGCAGTTCTTC.

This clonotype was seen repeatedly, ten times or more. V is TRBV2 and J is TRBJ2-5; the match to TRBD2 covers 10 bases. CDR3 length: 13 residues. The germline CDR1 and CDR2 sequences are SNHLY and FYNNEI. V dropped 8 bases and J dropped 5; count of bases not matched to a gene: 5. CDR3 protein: CASFEREGETQYF. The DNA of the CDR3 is TGTGCCAGCTTCGAGCGGGAGGGGGAGACCCAGTACTTC.

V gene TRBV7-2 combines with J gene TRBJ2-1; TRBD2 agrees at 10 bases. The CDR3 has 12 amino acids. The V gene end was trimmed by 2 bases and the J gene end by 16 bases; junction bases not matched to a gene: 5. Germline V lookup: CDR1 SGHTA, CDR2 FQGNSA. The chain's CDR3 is CASSLLAGEIFF. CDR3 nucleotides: TGTGCCAGCAGCTTACTAGCGGGAGAGATATTCTTC.

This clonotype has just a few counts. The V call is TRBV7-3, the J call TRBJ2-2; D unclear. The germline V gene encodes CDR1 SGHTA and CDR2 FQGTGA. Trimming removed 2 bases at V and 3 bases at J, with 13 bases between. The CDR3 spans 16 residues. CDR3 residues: CASSLGFKRDTGELFF. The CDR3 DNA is TGTGCCAGCAGCTTAGGTTTTAAGAGAGACACCGGGGAGCTGTTTTTT.

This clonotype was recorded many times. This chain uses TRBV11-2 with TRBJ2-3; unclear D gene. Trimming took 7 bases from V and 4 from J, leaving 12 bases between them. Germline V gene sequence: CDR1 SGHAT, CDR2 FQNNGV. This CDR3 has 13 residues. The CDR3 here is CASTLGDSDTQYF. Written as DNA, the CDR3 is TGTGCCAGCACCCTCGGCGACTCAGATACGCAGTATTTT.

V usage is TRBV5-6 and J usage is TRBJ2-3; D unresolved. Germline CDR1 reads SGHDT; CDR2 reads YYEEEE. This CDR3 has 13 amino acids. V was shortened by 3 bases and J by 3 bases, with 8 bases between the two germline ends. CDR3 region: CASSSAETDTQYF. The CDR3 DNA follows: TGTGCCAGCAGCTCCGCAGAAACAGATACGCAGTATTTT.

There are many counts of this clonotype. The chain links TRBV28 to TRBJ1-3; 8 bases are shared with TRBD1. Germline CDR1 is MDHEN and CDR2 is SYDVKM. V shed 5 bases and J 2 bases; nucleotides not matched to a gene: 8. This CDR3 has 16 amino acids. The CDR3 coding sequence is TGTGCCAGCAGTCCCAGGGGGCTACGAACTGGAAACACCATATATTTT. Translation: CASSPRGLRTGNTIYF.

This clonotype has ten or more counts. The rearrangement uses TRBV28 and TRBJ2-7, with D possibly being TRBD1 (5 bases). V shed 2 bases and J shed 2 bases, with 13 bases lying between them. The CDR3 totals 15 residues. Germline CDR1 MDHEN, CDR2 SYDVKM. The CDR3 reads CASSLISPGPYEQYF. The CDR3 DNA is TGTGCCAGCAGTTTAATTTCCCCAGGGCCCTACGAGCAGTACTTC.

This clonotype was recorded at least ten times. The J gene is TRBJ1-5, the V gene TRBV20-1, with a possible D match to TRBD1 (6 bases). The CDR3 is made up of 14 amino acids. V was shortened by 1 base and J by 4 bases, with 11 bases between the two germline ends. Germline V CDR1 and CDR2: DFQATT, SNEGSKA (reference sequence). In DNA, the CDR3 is TGCAGTGCTAGAGTTCACCAGGGGAATCAGCCCCAGCATTTT. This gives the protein CSARVHQGNQPQHF.

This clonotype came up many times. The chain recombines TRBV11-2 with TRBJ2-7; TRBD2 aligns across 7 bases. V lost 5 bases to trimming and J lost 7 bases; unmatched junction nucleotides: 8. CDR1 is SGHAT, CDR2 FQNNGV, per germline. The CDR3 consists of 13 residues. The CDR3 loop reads CASSKRHGGEQYF. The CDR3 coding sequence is TGTGCCAGCAGCAAGAGGCACGGGGGGGAGCAGTACTTC.

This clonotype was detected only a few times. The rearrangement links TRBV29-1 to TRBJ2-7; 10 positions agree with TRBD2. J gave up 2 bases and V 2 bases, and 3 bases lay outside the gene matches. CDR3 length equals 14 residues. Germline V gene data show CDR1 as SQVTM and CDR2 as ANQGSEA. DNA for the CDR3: TGCAGCGTTGAACAAGCGGGAGGGCCCTACGAGCAGTACTTC. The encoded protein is CSVEQAGGPYEQYF.

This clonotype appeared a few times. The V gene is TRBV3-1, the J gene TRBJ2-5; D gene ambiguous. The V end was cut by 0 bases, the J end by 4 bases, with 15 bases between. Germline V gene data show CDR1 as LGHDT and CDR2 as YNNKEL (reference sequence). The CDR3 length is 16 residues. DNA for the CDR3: TGTGCCAGCAGCCAAGAGGCCGCAATACCATCAGAGACCCAGTACTTC. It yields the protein CASSQEAAIPSETQYF.

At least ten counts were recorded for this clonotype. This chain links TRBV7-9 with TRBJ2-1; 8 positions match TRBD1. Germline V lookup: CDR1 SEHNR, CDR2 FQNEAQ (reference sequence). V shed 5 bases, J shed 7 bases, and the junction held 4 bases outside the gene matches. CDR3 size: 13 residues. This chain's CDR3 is CASSRQGWNEQFF. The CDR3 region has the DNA TGTGCCAGCAGCCGACAGGGGTGGAATGAGCAGTTCTTC.

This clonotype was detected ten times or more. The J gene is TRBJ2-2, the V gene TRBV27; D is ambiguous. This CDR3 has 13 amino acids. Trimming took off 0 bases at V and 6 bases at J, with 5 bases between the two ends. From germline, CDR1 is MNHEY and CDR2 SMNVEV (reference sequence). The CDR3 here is CASSLSRSGELFF. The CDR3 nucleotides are TGTGCCAGCAGTTTATCTAGGTCCGGGGAGCTGTTTTTT.

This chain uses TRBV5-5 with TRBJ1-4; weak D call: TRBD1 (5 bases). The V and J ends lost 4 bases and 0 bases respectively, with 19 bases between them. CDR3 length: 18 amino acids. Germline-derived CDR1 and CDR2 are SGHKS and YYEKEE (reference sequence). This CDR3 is CASSPGHRGVATNEKLFF. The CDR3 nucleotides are TGTGCCAGCAGCCCTGGACACCGGGGGGTTGCAACTAATGAAAAACTGTTTTTT.

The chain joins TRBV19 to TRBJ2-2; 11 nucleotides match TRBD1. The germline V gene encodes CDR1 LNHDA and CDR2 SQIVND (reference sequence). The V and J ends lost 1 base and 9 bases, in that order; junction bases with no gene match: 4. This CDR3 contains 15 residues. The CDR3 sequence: CASSIGTGGLRELFF. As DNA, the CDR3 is TGTGCCAGTAGTATAGGGACAGGGGGCCTCCGGGAGCTGTTTTTT.

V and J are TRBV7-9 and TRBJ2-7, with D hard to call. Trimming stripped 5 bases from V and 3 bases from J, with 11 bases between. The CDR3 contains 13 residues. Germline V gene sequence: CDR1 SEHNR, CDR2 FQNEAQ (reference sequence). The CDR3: CASSLPLGYEQYF. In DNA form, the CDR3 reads TGTGCCAGCAGCCTCCCCTTGGGCTACGAGCAGTACTTC.

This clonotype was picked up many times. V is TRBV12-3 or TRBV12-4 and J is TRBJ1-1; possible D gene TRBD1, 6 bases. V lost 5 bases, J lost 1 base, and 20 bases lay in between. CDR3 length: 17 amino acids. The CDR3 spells CASSRTRQGMGNTEAFF. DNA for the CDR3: TGTGCCAGCAGTCGGACACGGCAGGGGATGGGGAACACTGAAGCTTTCTTT.

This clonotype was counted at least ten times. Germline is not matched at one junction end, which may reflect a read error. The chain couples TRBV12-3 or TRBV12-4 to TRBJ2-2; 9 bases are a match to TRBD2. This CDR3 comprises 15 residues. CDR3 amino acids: CASRLAGVGAGELFF. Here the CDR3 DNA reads TGTGCCAGCAGATTAGCGGGAGTGGGGGCCGGGGAGCTGTTTTTT.

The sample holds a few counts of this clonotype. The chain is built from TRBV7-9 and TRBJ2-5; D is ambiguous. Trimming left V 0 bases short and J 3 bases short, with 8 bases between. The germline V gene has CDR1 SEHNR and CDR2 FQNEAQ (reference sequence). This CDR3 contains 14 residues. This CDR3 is CASSLARIEETQYF. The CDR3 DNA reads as TGTGCCAGCAGCTTAGCGAGAATTGAAGAGACCCAGTACTTC.

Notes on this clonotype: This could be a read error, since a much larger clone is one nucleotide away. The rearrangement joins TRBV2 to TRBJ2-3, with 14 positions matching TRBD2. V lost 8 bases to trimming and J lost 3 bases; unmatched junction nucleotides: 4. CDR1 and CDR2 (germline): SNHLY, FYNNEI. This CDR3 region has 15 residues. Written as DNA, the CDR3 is TGTGCCAGCGAGGGACTAGCGGGAGCGACAGATACGCAGTATTTT. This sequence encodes CASEGLAGATDTQYF. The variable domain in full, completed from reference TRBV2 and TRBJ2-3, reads EPEVTQTPSHQVTQMGQEVILRCVPISNHLYFYWYRQILGQKVEFLVSFYNNEISEKSEIFDDQFSVERPDGSNFTLKIRSTKLEDSAMYFCASEGLAGATDTQYFGPGTRLTVL.

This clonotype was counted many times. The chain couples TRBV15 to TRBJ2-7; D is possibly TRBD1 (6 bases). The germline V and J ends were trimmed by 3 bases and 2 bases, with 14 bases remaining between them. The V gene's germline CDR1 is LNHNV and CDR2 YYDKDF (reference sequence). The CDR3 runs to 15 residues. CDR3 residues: CATSRDRMVTYEQYF. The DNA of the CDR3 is TGTGCCACCAGCAGGGACAGAATGGTTACCTACGAGCAGTACTTC.

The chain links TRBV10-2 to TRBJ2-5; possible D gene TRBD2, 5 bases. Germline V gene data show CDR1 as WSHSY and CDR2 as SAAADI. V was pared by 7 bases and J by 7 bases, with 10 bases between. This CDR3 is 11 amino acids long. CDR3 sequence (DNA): TGCGCCAGCACCAAGGCGGGGACCCAGTACTTC. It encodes CASTKAGTQYF.

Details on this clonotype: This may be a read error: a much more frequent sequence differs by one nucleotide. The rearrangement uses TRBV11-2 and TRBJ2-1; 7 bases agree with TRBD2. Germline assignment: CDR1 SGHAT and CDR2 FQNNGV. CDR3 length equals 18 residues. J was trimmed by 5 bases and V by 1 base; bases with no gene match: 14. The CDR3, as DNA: TGTGCCAGCAGCTTAGGCTTCGGGCGGGAGCGGTCCCACAATGAGCAGTTCTTC. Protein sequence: CASSLGFGRERSHNEQFF.

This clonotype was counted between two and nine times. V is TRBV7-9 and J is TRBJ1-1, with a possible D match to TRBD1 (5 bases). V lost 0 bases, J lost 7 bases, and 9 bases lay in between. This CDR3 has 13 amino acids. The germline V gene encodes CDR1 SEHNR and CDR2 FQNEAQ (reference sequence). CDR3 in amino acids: CASSLARGVEAFF. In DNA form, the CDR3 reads TGTGCCAGCAGCTTAGCGCGAGGGGTTGAAGCTTTCTTT.